This TCR beta chain appears in the sequencing data of a study of T cells in Graves' hyperthyroidism and ophthalmopathy. Looking at the study overall: Peripheral blood was obtained at initial diagnosis, preceding any treatment.

Germline loops: CDR1 SGHTA, CDR2 FQGNSA. This CDR3 region has 13 residues. Trimming cost V 6 bases and J 12 bases, with 18 bases left between them. Amplification yielded TCR beta CDR3 regions, with RNA transcripts as the source. Primed by the HTBI set, a first-round RT-PCR was run on the TCR CDR3. From the multiplex PCR reads, TCRdb called clonotypes with MiXCR, one entry per CDR3 protein. Of 500,000 to 600,000 distinct CDR3 sequences in the sample, about 20% were seen once. Each ophthalmopathy patient scored at least 3 on the Clinical Activity Score and at least 4 on NOSPECS grade, with duration under 3 months.

The sequence was obtained from a middle-aged man with Graves' ophthalmopathy. The J gene is TRBJ2-1, the V gene TRBV7-2; the D gene is possibly TRBD2 (5 bases). The source material was blood. The CDR3 region is CASRGAVLRGQFF. In DNA form, the CDR3 reads TGTGCCAGCAGGGGAGCAGTGTTACGGGGGCAGTTCTTC.